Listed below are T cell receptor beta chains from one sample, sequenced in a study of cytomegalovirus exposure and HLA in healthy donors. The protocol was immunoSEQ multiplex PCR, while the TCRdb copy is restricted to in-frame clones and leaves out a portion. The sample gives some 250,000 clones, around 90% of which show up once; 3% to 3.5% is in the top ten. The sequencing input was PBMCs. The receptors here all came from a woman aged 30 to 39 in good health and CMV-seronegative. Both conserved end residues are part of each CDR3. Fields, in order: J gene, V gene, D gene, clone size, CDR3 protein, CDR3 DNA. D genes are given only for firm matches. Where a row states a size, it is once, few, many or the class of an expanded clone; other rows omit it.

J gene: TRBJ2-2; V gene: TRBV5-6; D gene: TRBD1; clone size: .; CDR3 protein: CASSLWSAQGTTGELFF; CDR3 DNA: TGTGCCAGCAGCTTGTGGTCGGCACAGGGGACCACCGGGGAGCTGTTTTTT
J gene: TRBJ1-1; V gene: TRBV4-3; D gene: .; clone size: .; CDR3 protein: CASSQEAQGNTEAFF; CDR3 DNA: TGCGCCAGCAGCCAAGAGGCCCAGGGCAACACTGAAGCTTTCTTT
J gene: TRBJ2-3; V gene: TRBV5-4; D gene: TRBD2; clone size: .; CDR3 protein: CASSSSGRARDTQYF; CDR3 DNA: TGTGCCAGCAGCTCTAGCGGGAGGGCACGAGATACGCAGTATTTT
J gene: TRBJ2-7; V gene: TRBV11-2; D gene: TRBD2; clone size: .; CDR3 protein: CASSLKRLASFFEQYF; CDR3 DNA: TGTGCCAGCAGCCTAAAACGACTAGCCTCCTTTTTCGAGCAGTACTTC
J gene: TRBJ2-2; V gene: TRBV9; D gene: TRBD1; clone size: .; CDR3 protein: CASSLLTGDTGELFF; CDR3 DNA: TGTGCCAGCAGCTTACTGACAGGGGACACCGGGGAGCTGTTTTTT
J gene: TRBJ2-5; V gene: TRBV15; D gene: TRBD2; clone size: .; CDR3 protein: CATSSTLSGRAETQYF; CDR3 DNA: TGTGCCACCAGCTCGACATTGAGCGGGAGGGCGGAGACCCAGTACTTC
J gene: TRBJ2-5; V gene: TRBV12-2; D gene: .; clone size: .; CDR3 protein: CASRLVVVVPETQYF; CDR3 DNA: TGTGCAAGTCGCTTAGTGGTAGTGGTGCCCGAGACCCAGTACTTC
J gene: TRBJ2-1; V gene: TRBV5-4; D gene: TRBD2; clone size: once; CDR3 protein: CASSFGQLAGVLSYNEQFF; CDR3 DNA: TGTGCCAGCAGCTTTGGGCAGCTAGCGGGAGTCCTCTCCTACAATGAGCAGTTCTTC
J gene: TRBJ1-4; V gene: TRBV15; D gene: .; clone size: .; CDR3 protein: CATSRDQGTTNEKLFF; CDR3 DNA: TGTGCCACCAGCAGAGATCAGGGGACAACTAATGAAAAACTGTTTTTT
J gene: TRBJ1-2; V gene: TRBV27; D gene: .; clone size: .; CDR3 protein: CASSLQGNYGYTF; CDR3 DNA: TGTGCCAGCAGTTTGCAGGGGAACTATGGCTACACCTTC
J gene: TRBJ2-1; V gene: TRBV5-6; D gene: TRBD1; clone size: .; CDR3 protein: CASSLGGTGYNEQFF; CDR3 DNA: TGTGCCAGCAGCTTGGGCGGGACAGGATACAATGAGCAGTTCTTC
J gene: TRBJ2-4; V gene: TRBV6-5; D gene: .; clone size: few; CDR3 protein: CASSYSSGQGVNIQYF; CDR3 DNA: TGTGCCAGCAGTTACTCGAGTGGCCAGGGAGTAAACATTCAGTACTTC
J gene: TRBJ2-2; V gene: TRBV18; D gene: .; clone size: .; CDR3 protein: CASSPPARGTGELFF; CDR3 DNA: TGTGCCAGCTCACCACCGGCTAGGGGCACCGGGGAGCTGTTTTTT
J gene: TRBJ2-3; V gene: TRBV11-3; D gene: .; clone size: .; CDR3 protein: CASSSGADTQYF; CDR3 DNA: TGTGCCAGCAGCTCGGGGGCAGATACGCAGTATTTT
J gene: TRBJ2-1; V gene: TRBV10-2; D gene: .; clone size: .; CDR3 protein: CASSPLGGEQFF; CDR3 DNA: TGCGCCAGCAGTCCTTTGGGCGGCGAGCAGTTCTTC
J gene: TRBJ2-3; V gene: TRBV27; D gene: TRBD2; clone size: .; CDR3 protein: CASSLSWTSGSTDTQYF; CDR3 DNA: TGTGCCAGCAGTTTATCCTGGACTAGCGGGAGCACAGATACGCAGTATTTT
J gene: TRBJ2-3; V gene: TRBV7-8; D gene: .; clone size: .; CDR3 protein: CASSPRTGTQYF; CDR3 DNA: TGTGCCAGCAGCCCGAGGACGGGTACGCAGTATTTT
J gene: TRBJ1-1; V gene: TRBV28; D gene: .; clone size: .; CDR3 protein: CATRPGRDHTEAFF; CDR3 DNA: TGTGCCACCCGACCGGGCAGAGACCACACTGAAGCTTTCTTT
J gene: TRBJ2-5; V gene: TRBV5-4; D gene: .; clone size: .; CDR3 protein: CASSLVGAQETQYF; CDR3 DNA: TGTGCCAGCAGCTTGGTTGGGGCGCAAGAGACCCAGTACTTC
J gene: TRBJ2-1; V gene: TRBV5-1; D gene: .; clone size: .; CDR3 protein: CASSQTILLHNEQFF; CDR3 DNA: TGCGCCAGCAGCCAAACTATCCTACTCCACAATGAGCAGTTCTTC
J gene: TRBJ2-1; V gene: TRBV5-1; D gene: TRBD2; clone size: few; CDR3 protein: CASSSGSGLAGYNEQFF; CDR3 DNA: TGCGCCAGCAGCTCTGGATCGGGACTAGCGGGATACAATGAGCAGTTCTTC
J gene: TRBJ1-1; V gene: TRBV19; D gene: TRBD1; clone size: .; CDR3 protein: CASSPTGGRNTEAFF; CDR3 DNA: TGTGCCAGTAGTCCGACAGGGGGCCGGAACACTGAAGCTTTCTTT
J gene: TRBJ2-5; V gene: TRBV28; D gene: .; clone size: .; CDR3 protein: CASSSAGTQETQYF; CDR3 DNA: TGTGCCAGCAGTTCCGCCGGGACCCAAGAGACCCAGTACTTC
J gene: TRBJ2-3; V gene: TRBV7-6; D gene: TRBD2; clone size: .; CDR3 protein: CASSFGSGSSSDTQYF; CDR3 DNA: TGTGCCAGCAGCTTCGGTAGCGGGAGTTCTTCCGATACGCAGTATTTT
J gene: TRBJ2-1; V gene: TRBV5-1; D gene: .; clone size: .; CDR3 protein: CASSLAGVHEQFF; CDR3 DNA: TGCGCCAGCAGCTTGGCAGGGGTGCATGAGCAGTTCTTC
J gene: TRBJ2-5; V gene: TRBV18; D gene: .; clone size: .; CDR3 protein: CASSRKETQYF; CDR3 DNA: TGTGCCAGCTCACGAAAAGAGACCCAGTACTTC
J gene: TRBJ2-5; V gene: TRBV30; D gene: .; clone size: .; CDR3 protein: CAWSRGVVETQYF; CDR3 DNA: TGTGCCTGGTCGCGAGGGGTTGTGGAGACCCAGTACTTC
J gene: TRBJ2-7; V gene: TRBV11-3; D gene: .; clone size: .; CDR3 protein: CASSLGWDPDYEQYF; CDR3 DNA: TGTGCCAGCAGCTTAGGGTGGGATCCCGACTACGAGCAGTACTTC
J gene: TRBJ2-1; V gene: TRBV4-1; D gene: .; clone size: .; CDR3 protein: CASSQGSRGQFF; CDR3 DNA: TGCGCCAGCAGCCAAGGCTCAAGAGGCCAGTTCTTC
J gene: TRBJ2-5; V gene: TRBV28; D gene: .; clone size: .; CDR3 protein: CASSLPVGWGETQYF; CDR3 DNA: TGTGCCAGCAGTTTACCCGTGGGCTGGGGGGAGACCCAGTACTTC
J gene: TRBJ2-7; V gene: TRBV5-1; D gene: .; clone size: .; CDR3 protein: CASSLGINYEQYF; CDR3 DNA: TGCGCCAGCAGCCTTGGGATCAACTACGAGCAGTACTTC
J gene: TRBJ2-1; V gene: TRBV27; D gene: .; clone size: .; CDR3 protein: CASSPNYRDEQFF; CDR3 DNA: TGTGCCAGCAGCCCTAATTACCGGGATGAGCAGTTCTTC
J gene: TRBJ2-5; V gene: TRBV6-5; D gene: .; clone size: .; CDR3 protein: CASSLGAGVKTQYF; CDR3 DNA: TGTGCCAGCAGTTTAGGGGCAGGGGTAAAGACCCAGTACTTC
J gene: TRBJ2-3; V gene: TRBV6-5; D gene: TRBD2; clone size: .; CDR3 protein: CASSYLAGDEDTQYF; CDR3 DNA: TGTGCCAGCAGTTACCTTGCGGGAGATGAAGATACGCAGTATTTT
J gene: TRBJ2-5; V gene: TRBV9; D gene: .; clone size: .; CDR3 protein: CASSVAGVQETQYF; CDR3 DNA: TGTGCCAGCAGCGTAGCAGGGGTTCAAGAGACCCAGTACTTC
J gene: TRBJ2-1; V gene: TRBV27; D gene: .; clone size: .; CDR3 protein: CASSLTRGMFNEQFF; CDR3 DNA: TGTGCCAGCAGTTTGACGAGAGGGATGTTTAATGAGCAGTTCTTC
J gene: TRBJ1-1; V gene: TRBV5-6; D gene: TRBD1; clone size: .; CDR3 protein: CASSFGQGLENFF; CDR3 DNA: TGTGCCAGCAGCTTTGGACAGGGCTTAGAAAACTTCTTT
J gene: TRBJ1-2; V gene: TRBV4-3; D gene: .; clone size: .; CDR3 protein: CASSQNILPPPEGYTF; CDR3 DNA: TGCGCCAGCAGCCAAAACATCCTCCCCCCTCCGGAAGGCTACACCTTC
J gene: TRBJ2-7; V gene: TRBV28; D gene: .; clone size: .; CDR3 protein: CASSLKARSYEQYF; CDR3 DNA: TGTGCCAGCAGTTTAAAAGCACGGTCCTACGAGCAGTACTTC
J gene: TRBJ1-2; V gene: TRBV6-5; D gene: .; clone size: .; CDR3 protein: CASMGNYGYTF; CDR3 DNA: TGTGCCAGCATGGGAAACTATGGCTACACCTTC
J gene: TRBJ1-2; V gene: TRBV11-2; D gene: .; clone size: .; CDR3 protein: CASSGRTAGYGYTF; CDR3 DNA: TGTGCCAGCAGCGGTCGGACAGCGGGCTATGGCTACACCTTC
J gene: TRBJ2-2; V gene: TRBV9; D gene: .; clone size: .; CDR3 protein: CASSVGLREDTGELFF; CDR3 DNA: TGTGCCAGCAGCGTAGGGTTAAGGGAGGACACCGGGGAGCTGTTTTTT
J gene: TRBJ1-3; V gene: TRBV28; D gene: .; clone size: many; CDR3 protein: CASSPNPAQSSGNTIYF; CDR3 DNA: TGTGCCAGCAGTCCAAACCCCGCCCAGAGCTCTGGAAACACCATATATTTT
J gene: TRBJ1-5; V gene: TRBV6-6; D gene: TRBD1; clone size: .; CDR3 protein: CASSKQGSGQPQHF; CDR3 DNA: TGTGCCAGCAGTAAACAGGGGTCTGGTCAGCCCCAGCATTTT
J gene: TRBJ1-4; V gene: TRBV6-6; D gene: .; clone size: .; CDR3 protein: CASSLDSLNEKLFF; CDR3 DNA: TGTGCCAGCAGCCTGGACAGCCTTAATGAAAAACTGTTTTTT
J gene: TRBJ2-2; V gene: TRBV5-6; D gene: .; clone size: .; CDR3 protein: CASSFFTEAGELFF; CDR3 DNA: TGTGCCAGCAGCTTTTTTACAGAGGCCGGGGAGCTGTTTTTT
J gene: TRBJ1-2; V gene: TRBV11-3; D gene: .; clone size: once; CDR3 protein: CASSLDIGTSYGYTF; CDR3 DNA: TGTGCCAGCAGCTTAGATATAGGCACCAGCTATGGCTACACCTTC
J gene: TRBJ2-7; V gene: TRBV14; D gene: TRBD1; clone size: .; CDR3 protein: CASSHGQGNYEQYF; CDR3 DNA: TGTGCCAGCAGCCATGGACAGGGGAACTACGAGCAGTACTTC
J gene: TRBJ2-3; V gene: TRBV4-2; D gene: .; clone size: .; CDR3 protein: CASSERGVADTQYF; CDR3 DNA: TGTGCCAGCAGCGAGAGGGGGGTGGCGGATACGCAGTATTTT
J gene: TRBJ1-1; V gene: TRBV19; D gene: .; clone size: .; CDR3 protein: CASRETTEAFF; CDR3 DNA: TGTGCCAGTAGGGAGACCACTGAAGCTTTCTTT
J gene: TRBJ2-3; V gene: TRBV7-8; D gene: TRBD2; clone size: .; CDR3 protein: CASSLARGVAGPFTDTQYF; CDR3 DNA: TGTGCCAGCAGCTTAGCTAGGGGGGTAGCGGGACCCTTCACAGATACGCAGTATTTT
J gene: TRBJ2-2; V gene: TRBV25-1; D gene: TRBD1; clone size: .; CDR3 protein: CASTWTGGTGELFF; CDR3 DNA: TGTGCCAGCACCTGGACAGGGGGGACCGGGGAGCTGTTTTTT
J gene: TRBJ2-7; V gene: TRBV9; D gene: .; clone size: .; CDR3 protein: CASSASTGINEQYF; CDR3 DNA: TGTGCCAGCAGCGCCTCCACAGGGATCAACGAGCAGTACTTC
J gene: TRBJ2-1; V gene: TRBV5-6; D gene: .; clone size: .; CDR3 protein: CASSFSGSSYNEQFF; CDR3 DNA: TGTGCCAGCAGCTTTTCAGGGAGCTCCTACAATGAGCAGTTCTTC
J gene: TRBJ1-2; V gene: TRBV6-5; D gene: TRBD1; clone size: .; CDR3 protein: CASSPEGGDYGYTF; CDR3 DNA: TGTGCCAGCAGTCCTGAAGGGGGCGACTATGGCTACACCTTC